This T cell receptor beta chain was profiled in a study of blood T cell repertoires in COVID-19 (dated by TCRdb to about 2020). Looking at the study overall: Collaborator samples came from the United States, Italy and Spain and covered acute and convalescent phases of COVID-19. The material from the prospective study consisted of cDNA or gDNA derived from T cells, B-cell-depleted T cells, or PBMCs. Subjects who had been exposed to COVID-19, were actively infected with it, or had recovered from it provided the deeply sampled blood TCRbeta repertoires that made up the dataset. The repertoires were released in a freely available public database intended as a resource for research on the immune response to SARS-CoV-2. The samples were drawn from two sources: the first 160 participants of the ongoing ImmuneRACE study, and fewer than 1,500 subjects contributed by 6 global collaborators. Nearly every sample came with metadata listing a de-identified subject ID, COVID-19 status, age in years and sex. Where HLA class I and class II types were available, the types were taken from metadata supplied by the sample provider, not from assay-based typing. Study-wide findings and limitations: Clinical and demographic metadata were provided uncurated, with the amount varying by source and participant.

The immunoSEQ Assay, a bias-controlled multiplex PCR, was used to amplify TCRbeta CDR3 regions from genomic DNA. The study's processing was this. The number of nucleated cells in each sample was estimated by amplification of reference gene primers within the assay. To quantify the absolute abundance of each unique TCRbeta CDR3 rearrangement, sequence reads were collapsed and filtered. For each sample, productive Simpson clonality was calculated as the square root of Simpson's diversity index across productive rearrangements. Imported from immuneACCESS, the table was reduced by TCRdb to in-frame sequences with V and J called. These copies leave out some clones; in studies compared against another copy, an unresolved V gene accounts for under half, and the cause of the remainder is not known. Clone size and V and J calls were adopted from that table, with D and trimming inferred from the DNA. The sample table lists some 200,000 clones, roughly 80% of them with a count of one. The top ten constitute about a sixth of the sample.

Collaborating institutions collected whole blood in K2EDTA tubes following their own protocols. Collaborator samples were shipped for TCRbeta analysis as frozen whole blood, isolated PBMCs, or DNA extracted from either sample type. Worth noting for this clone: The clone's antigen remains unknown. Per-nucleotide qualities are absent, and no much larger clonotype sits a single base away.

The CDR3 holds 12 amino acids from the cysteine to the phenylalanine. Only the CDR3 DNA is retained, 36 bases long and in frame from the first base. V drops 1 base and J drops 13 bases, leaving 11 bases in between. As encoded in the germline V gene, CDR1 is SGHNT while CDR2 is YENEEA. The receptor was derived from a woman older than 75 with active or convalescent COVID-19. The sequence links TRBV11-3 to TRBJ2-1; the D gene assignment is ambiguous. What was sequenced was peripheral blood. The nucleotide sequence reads TGTGCCAGCAGCTTAGGAGGCCCACTCCAGTTCTTC. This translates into CASSLGGPLQFF. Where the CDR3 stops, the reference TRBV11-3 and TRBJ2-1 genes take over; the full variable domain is EAGVVQSPRYKIIEKKQPVAFWCNPISGHNTLYWYLQNLGQGPELLIRYENEEAVDDSQLPKDRFSAERLKGVDSTLKIQPAELGDSAVYLCASSLGGPLQFFGPGTRLTVL.